Presented here are 28 T cell receptor beta chains from one specimen sequenced in a study of blood T cell repertoires in COVID-19. TCRdb's copy holds only in-frame clones and misses some; the assay was immunoSEQ multiplex PCR. The table shows roughly 250,000 clones, with 70% to 90% occurring only once. Sequencing was carried out using peripheral blood. All receptors come from a man in his forties or fifties with acute or convalescent COVID-19.

V usage is TRBV5-1 and J usage is TRBJ2-1; tentatively, D is TRBD1 (6 bases). V was trimmed by 3 bases and J by 1 base, leaving 11 bases between them. Germline loops: CDR1 SGHRS, CDR2 YFSETQ. This CDR3 has 15 amino acids. CDR3 in DNA: TGCGCCAGCAGCTCTACTGACAGGTCCTACAATGAGCAGTTCTTC. Protein: CASSSTDRSYNEQFF.

The J gene is TRBJ2-3, the V gene TRBV27, with D perhaps TRBD2 (6 bases). Trimming pared 5 bases from V and 2 bases from J, leaving 20 bases between. Germline V gene data show CDR1 as MNHEY and CDR2 as SMNVEV (reference sequence). The CDR3 loop spans 17 amino acids. The CDR3 region has the DNA TGTGCCAGCAGTAGGAGGGGAGGCACCTCCCACACAGATACGCAGTATTTT. Protein: CASSRRGGTSHTDTQYF.

The chain links TRBV5-1 to TRBJ1-6, with TRBD1 identical over 7 bases. Germline V lookup: CDR1 SGHRS, CDR2 YFSETQ. The J segment lost 7 bases and the V segment lost 3 bases, leaving 4 bases of the junction unmatched. This CDR3 is built from 14 residues. The CDR3 here is CASSSGQQNSPLHF. As DNA, the CDR3 is TGCGCCAGCAGCTCGGGACAGCAAAATTCACCCCTCCACTTT.

The table lists this clone with a few counts. The chain couples TRBV4-1 to TRBJ2-7, with TRBD1 as a possible D gene (5 bases). CDR3 size: 13 residues. Germline CDR1 MGHRA, CDR2 YSYEKL. With 1 base removed from V and 2 bases from J, the gap between germline ends came to 6 bases. The CDR3 loop reads CASSQGGPYEQYF. CDR3 sequence (DNA): TGCGCCAGCAGCCAAGGGGGCCCCTACGAGCAGTACTTC.

The chain employs TRBV20-1 and TRBJ2-5; D gene unclear. Germline CDR1 DFQATT, CDR2 SNEGSKA (reference sequence). The CDR3 loop spans 11 amino acids. V dropped 0 bases and J dropped 5 bases, with 4 bases sitting between them. The CDR3 protein is CSARDGETQYF. CDR3 sequence (DNA): TGCAGTGCTAGAGATGGCGAGACCCAGTACTTC.

Written as DNA, the CDR3 is TGTGCCAGCAGCCAAGATCACGTCGTAGCCCTTGAGAGTTTTTTT. Protein product: CASSQDHVVALESFF. The genes are TRBV4-2 and TRBJ1-4; D is uncertain. With 0 bases removed from V and 17 bases from J, the gap between germline ends came to 22 bases. CDR1 LGHNA and CDR2 YNFKEQ come from the germline V gene. There are 15 residues in the CDR3.

The J gene is TRBJ1-4, the V gene TRBV19, with 7 bases fitting TRBD1. CDR3 length: 15 amino acids. Looked up from germline, CDR1 is LNHDA and CDR2 is SQIVND (reference sequence). Trimming cost V 10 bases and J 7 bases; bases outside gene matches: 15. CDR3 nucleotide sequence: TGTGCCACCCTAGGGGGCCGGAAGACTCCTGAAAAACTGTTTTTT. Translating it yields CATLGGRKTPEKLFF.

The rearrangement joins TRBV20-1 to TRBJ2-1; perhaps TRBD1 as D (5 bases). From germline, CDR1 is DFQATT and CDR2 SNEGSKA (reference sequence). This CDR3 comprises 17 residues. V was clipped by 3 bases and J by 5 bases, with 23 bases between them. The CDR3 spells CSASSRALRLEDNEQFF. CDR3 DNA: TGCAGTGCTAGTTCCAGGGCACTGCGGCTAGAGGACAATGAGCAGTTCTTC.

J is TRBJ1-5 and V is TRBV7-3, with 7 bases lining up with TRBD1. After removal of 2 bases from V and 7 bases from J, the junction contained 2 bases not matched to a gene. The length of the CDR3 is 13 residues. Germline V gene data show CDR1 as SGHTA and CDR2 as FQGTGA. CDR3 sequence (DNA): TGTGCCAGCAGCTTACAACAGGGGCAGCCCCAGCATTTT. Translated, it gives CASSLQQGQPQHF.

A few counts support this clone. The chain couples TRBV6-5 to TRBJ2-3; D might be TRBD2 (7 bases). CDR3 size: 14 residues. CDR1 and CDR2 from the germline V gene are MNHEY and SVGAGI. The V end was cut by 2 bases, the J end by 9 bases, with 15 bases between. CDR3 DNA sequence: TGTGCCAGCAGTTACGGGGGGGCGGGAGAAACGCAGTATTTT. It is translated as CASSYGGAGETQYF.

This chain links TRBV4-1 with TRBJ1-1, with D tentatively TRBD1 (6 bases). Trimming removed 3 bases from V and 8 bases from J, with 13 bases in between. Germline-derived CDR1 and CDR2 are MGHRA and YSYEKL. The CDR3 is made up of 13 amino acids. CDR3 amino acids: CASSHDTGYEAFF. Written as DNA, the CDR3 is TGCGCCAGCAGCCACGATACAGGGTACGAAGCTTTCTTT.

The chain has TRBV9 and TRBJ2-7; tentative D call: TRBD2 (6 bases). The CDR3 totals 14 residues. The germline gives CDR1 SGDLS, CDR2 YYNGEE. V was clipped by 3 bases and J by 1 base, with 11 bases between them. CDR3 sequence: CASSERRESYEQYF. The DNA for the CDR3 is TGTGCCAGCAGCGAAAGACGGGAGTCCTACGAGCAGTACTTC. Based on the CDR3 plus reference TRBV9 and TRBJ2-7, the full variable domain is DSGVTQTPKHLITATGQRVTLRCSPRSGDLSVYWYQQSLDQGLQFLIQYYNGEERAKGNILERFSAQQFPDLHSELNLSSLELGDSALYFCASSERRESYEQYFGPGTRLTVT.

This chain links TRBV3-1 (or the pseudogene TRBV3-2) with TRBJ2-5; the match to TRBD2 covers 11 bases. This CDR3 is built from 16 residues. Germline V gene lookup returns CDR1 LGHDT and CDR2 YNNKEL (reference sequence). V lost 1 base, J lost 5 bases, and 6 bases stayed unmatched. For the CDR3, the DNA is TGTGCCAGCAGCCAAGTTTCCCTAGCGGGGGGTGAGACCCAGTACTTC. It translates to CASSQVSLAGGETQYF.

J is TRBJ2-2 and V is TRBV24-1, with 7 positions matching TRBD1. The CDR3 is 15 amino acids. V lost 3 bases and J lost 5; bases outside the gene matches: 5. Germline assignment: CDR1 KGHDR and CDR2 SFDVKD. The CDR3: CATSDGQDRTGELFF. The CDR3 DNA reads TGTGCCACCAGTGATGGTCAGGACAGGACCGGGGAGCTGTTTTTT.

DNA for the CDR3: TGTGCCCAAGTGGGGGCAGCTAACTATGGCTACACCTTC. It specifies CAQVGAANYGYTF. V and J are TRBV30 and TRBJ1-2; D perhaps matches TRBD1 (6 bases). The CDR3 runs 13 residues. Germline assignment: CDR1 GTSNPN and CDR2 SVGIG (reference sequence). Between the trimmed V and J ends, which lost 8 bases and 0 bases, there was a span of 13 bases. The entire variable domain, with the rest obtained from reference TRBV30 and TRBJ1-2, is as follows: SQTIHQWPATLVQPVGSPLSLECTVEGTSNPNLYWYRQAAGRGLQLLFYSVGIGQISSEVPQNLSASRPQDRQFILSSKKLLLSDSGFYLCAQVGAANYGYTFGSGTRLTVV.

This rearrangement joins TRBV28 to TRBJ1-1, with D uncertain. With 3 bases removed from V and 6 bases from J, the gap between germline ends came to 17 bases. The CDR3 sequence is 15 residues long. Germline loops: CDR1 MDHEN, CDR2 SYDVKM. CDR3 in amino acids: CASSFPPRGRPEAFF. The CDR3 nucleotides are TGTGCCAGCAGTTTCCCTCCCCGGGGAAGACCTGAAGCTTTCTTT.

This sequence joins TRBV11-3 and TRBJ2-7; weak D call: TRBD1 (6 bases). This CDR3 comprises 15 residues. V gave up 5 bases and J gave up 3 bases, with 17 bases separating them. Germline V gene lookup returns CDR1 SGHNT and CDR2 YENEEA. The CDR3 spells CASSTSTDRDYEQYF. The CDR3 DNA reads TGTGCCAGCAGCACCAGCACGGACAGAGACTACGAGCAGTACTTC.

The chain carries TRBV5-8 and TRBJ1-5; weak D call: TRBD1 (6 bases). The CDR3 spans 13 residues. Germline-derived CDR1 and CDR2 are SGHTS and YDEGEE. V was pared by 4 bases and J by 10 bases, with 15 bases between. The CDR3 sequence is CASSRGTLQPQHF. The CDR3 DNA reads as TGTGCCAGCAGCAGGGGGACACTTCAACCCCAGCATTTT.

This clone was observed a few times. The chain employs TRBV2 and TRBJ1-1; maybe TRBD1 (5 bases). This CDR3 is 12 amino acids long. Germline V gene data show CDR1 as SNHLY and CDR2 as FYNNEI. Between the trimmed V and J ends, which lost 6 bases and 3 bases, there was a span of 8 bases. The CDR3 sequence: CASREGYTEAFF. The CDR3 DNA sequence: TGTGCCAGCAGGGAGGGGTACACTGAAGCTTTCTTT.

The chain joins TRBV5-4 to TRBJ2-7, with 10 bases matching TRBD1. The CDR3 is 14 residues long. The germline CDR1 and CDR2 sequences are SGHNT and YYREEE (reference sequence). V shed 4 bases and J 7 bases; nucleotides not matched to a gene: 8. The chain's CDR3 is CASSLGQGMSEQYF. Here the CDR3 DNA reads TGTGCCAGCAGCCTGGGACAGGGGATGTCGGAGCAGTACTTC.

This chain links TRBV7-9 with TRBJ2-4; a possible D gene is TRBD1 (6 bases). Per the germline V gene, CDR1 is SEHNR and CDR2 is FQNEAQ (reference sequence). Between the trimmed V and J ends, which lost 0 bases and 15 bases, there was a span of 15 bases. This CDR3 region has 13 residues. This CDR3 reads CASSLAGRGAVYF. Here the CDR3 DNA reads TGTGCCAGCAGCTTAGCGGGCAGGGGCGCGGTGTACTTC.

This rearrangement joins TRBV2 to TRBJ2-7; 9 nucleotides line up with TRBD2. The CDR3 is 14 amino acids. The germline V gene has CDR1 SNHLY and CDR2 FYNNEI. V lost 5 bases to trimming and J lost 5 bases; unmatched junction nucleotides: 7. In nucleotides, the CDR3 is TGTGCCAGCAGTATGGTAGCGGGAGTCCACGAGCAGTACTTC. Translating gives CASSMVAGVHEQYF.

This chain joins TRBV12-5 and TRBJ2-7; 13 nucleotides match TRBD2. This CDR3 region has 15 residues. The V segment lost 1 base and the J segment 11 bases; nucleotides outside the gene matches: 8. Germline assignment: CDR1 LGHNT and CDR2 FRNRAP. As DNA, the CDR3 is TGTGCTAGTGGTTTGGACTCGGGACTAGCGGGGCACAAGTACTTC. Translation gives CASGLDSGLAGHKYF.

The chain couples TRBV5-5 to TRBJ1-5; 8 bases map to TRBD1. CDR1 is SGHKS and CDR2 is YYEKEE in the germline V gene (reference sequence). J lost 4 bases, V lost 4 bases, and 10 bases had no gene match. The CDR3 sequence is 16 residues long. This chain's CDR3 is CASSGGQGLSNQPQHF. CDR3 in DNA: TGTGCCAGCAGCGGCGGACAGGGTCTGTCAAATCAGCCCCAGCATTTT. Variable domain in full (rest from reference TRBV5-5 and TRBJ1-5): DAGVTQSPTHLIKTRGQQVTLRCSPISGHKSVSWYQQVLGQGPQFIFQYYEKEERGRGNFPDRFSARQFPNYSSELNVNALLLGDSALYLCASSGGQGLSNQPQHFGDGTRLSIL.

In its sample, this clone was seen once. This sequence joins TRBV10-2 and TRBJ1-2; D is unclear. Trimming pared 2 bases from V and 6 bases from J, leaving 10 bases between. The CDR3 sequence is 13 residues long. The V gene's germline CDR1 is WSHSY and CDR2 SAAADI. Here the CDR3 reads CASSETGKDGYTF. CDR3 sequence (DNA): TGCGCCAGCAGTGAGACGGGGAAGGATGGCTACACCTTC.

CDR3 bases: TGTGCCAGCAGCGTAGATCGAGCGGGAATAGATGAGCAGTTCTTC. This sequence encodes CASSVDRAGIDEQFF. The rearrangement links TRBV9 to TRBJ2-1; 7 positions match TRBD2. Looked up from germline, CDR1 is SGDLS and CDR2 is YYNGEE. Losses at the gene ends were 0 bases for V and 8 bases for J; bases not matched to a gene: 8. CDR3 length: 15 residues. The full variable domain, rest sourced from reference TRBV9 and TRBJ2-1, is DSGVTQTPKHLITATGQRVTLRCSPRSGDLSVYWYQQSLDQGLQFLIQYYNGEERAKGNILERFSAQQFPDLHSELNLSSLELGDSALYFCASSVDRAGIDEQFFGPGTRLTVL.

V and J are TRBV5-3 and TRBJ1-1, with D uncertain. TRBV5-3 is an ORF, with its function uncertain. The V end lost 0 bases, the J end lost 0 bases, and 6 bases lay between the germline ends. The CDR3 totals 14 residues. CDR3 loop: CARSLGRMNTEAFF. DNA for the CDR3: TGTGCCAGAAGCTTGGGGCGGATGAACACTGAAGCTTTCTTT.

As DNA, the CDR3 is TGTGCCAGCAGCCTAACCCCTTTGGGACAGGGTCGTACCGGGGAGCTGTTTTTT. It codes for CASSLTPLGQGRTGELFF. V is TRBV9 and J is TRBJ2-2; the match to TRBD1 covers 9 bases. Germline V CDR1 and CDR2: SGDLS, YYNGEE. The CDR3 spans 18 residues. The V and J ends lost 4 bases and 5 bases, in that order; junction bases with no gene match: 15.